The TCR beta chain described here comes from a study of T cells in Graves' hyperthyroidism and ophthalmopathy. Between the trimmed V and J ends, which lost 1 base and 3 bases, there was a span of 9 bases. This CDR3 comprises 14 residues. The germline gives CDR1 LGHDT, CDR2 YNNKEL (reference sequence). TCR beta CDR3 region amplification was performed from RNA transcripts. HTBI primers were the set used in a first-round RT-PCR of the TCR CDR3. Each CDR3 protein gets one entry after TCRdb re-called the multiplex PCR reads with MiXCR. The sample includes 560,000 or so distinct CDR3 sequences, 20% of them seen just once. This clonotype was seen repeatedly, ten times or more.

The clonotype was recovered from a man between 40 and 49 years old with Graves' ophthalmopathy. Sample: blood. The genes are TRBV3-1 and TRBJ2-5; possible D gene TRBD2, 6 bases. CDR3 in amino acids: CASSQAPGEETQYF. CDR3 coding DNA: TGTGCCAGCAGCCAAGCCCCGGGGGAAGAGACCCAGTACTTC.